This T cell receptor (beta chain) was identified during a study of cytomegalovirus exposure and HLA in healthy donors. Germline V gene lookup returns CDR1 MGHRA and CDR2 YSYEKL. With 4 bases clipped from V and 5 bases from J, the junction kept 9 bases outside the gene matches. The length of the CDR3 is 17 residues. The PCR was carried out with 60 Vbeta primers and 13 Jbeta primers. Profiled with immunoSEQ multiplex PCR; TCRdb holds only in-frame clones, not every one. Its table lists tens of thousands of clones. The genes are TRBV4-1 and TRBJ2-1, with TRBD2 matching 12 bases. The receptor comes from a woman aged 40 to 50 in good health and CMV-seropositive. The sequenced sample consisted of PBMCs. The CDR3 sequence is CASSPRRLAGADNEQFF. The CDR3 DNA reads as TGCGCCAGCAGCCCGAGACGACTAGCGGGGGCCGACAATGAGCAGTTCTTC.